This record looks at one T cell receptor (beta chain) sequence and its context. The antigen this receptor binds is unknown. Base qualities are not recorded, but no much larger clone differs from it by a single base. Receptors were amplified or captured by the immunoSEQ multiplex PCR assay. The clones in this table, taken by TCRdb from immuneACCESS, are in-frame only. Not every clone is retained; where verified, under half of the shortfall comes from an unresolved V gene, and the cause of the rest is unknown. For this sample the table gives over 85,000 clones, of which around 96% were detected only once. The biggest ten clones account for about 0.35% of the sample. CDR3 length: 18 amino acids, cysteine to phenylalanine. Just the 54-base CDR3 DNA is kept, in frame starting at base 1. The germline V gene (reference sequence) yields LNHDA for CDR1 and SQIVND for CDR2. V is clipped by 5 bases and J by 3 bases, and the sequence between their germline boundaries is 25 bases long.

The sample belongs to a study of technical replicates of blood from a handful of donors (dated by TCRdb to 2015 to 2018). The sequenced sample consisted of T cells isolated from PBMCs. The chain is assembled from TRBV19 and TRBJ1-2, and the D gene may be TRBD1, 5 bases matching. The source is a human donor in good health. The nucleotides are TGTGCCAGTAGTTCCGTAACAGTACTAACAGGAGAACACTATGGCTACACCTTC. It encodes CASSSVTVLTGEHYGYTF.